This paragraph reports one TCR beta chain. Its target antigen remains unknown. The input lacks base qualities; no much larger clone sits a single base away. Sequences MNHEY (CDR1) and SVGAGI (CDR2) are obtained from the germline V gene. Measured from the cysteine to the phenylalanine, the CDR3 is 16 residues long. Just CDR3 DNA is preserved here, 48 bases in frame from base 1. Here V drops 2 bases and J drops 3 bases, and the junction holds 6 bases not matched to any gene. This entry is derived from a study of cytotoxic CD8 clonotypes in ibrutinib-treated CLL (dated by TCRdb to about 2021). Regarding the complete study: The cohort was composed of under 12 relapsed/refractory and 15 treatment-naive patients; IGHV unmutated status was identified in around 17 patients. Partial responses were observed in roughly 24 patients and complete responses in 2; after a median follow-up of around 68 months, remission was maintained in around 14 patients and progression was observed in roughly twelve. Of the 90 or so participants in the trial, about two dozen had longitudinal samples available. Samples at response were collected after a median of about 13 months of treatment, with a range of about 6 to 40 months. On average, each sample yielded roughly 260,000 productive templates and around 98,000 productive rearrangements. Cryopreserved peripheral blood mononuclear cells were collected before treatment, at response, and at either disease progression or sustained remission. Overall results and qualifications from the work: Clonality rose at ibrutinib response, remained stable during sustained remission, and dropped back toward baseline at progression. Sampling times were not matched between sustained-remission and progressing patients, and lymph node repertoires were not studied. Baseline clonality was found to be higher than that of age-matched healthy donors and was strongly correlated with circulating CD8+ T-cell counts. Public clonotypes were rare and either contracted or stayed stable during treatment, and the rise in clonality at ibrutinib response reflected the expansion of private clonotypes.

For TCR beta library preparation, around 1.8 micrograms of genomic DNA were extracted from the cryopreserved PBMCs. Longitudinal blood samples from CLL patients on ibrutinib monotherapy underwent high-throughput TCR beta sequencing. Patients were enrolled in a phase 2 open-label single-center ibrutinib monotherapy trial. A MiSeq instrument was used for deep resolution sequencing, which targeted depths ranging from 1 in 1 million up to 1 in 200,000 T cells, with coverage averaging 10x for each clonotype. The immunoSEQ hsTCRB Kit was used to generate the TCR beta libraries. The authors' pipeline ran thus. ImmunoSEQ Data Assistant and ImmunoSEQ Analyzer were used for data analysis, and V, D and J genes were assigned according to IMGT definitions. Clonality, which ranges from 0 to 1, was calculated as one minus the normalized Shannon entropy of productive rearrangement frequencies. Only overrepresented clonotypes making up at least 0.05% of each patient's repertoire were included in the public clonotype analysis. Repertoires from thirteen age-matched healthy donors in immuneACCESS were used as clonality controls. TCRdb holds this immuneACCESS table with in-frame rearrangements only. Some clones are missing; in checked studies, unresolved V genes explain under half, and the rest has no known cause. The V and J calls and the clone size are those of that table, but D and trimming were determined from the DNA. This sample holds some 4,600 clones; approximately 83% were observed only once. 21% of the sample is in the top ten clones.

The receptor's source is a human donor with chronic lymphocytic leukemia. The sample in question was PBMCs, obtained before ibrutinib treatment. The chain is assembled from TRBV6-5 and TRBJ2-1; 8 junctional bases match TRBD2. The DNA reads TGTGCCAGCAGTTACCGGATGGGACTAGACTACAATGAGCAGTTCTTC. Its coded protein is CASSYRMGLDYNEQFF.